This TCR beta chain was identified during a study of T cells after yellow fever vaccination (dated by TCRdb to the late 2010s). Background for the entire study: The SMART-Seq v4 Ultra Low Input RNA kit was used to prepare libraries from fractions with low cell numbers. To track T-cell clones before and after primary and booster YFV17D yellow fever vaccination, bulk TCR alpha and beta repertoires were sequenced longitudinally. Blood samples were taken at several timepoints before and after primary and secondary immunization, and bulk PBMC replicates and cell subsets were isolated. The cohort comprised two healthy male donors, one aged 18 to 29 and one aged 30 to 40 years. What the study reported, not specific to this receptor: A small share of clonotypes occurred in both CD4 and CD8 compartments, likely arising from convergent recombination. After the booster, most of the clones that had expanded following primary vaccination were detected again (around 95% of CD4 and roughly 88% of CD8), which suggests that memory was broadly maintained. The secondary T-cell response was found to be weaker but faster than the primary response, with a peak reached on day 5 rather than on day 15. Because abundant contaminating clonotypes from the bulk population could be contained in FACS-sorted repertoires, computational filtering was required. Because only a couple of donors were included in the study, the extent to which the findings can be generalized is limited.

Synthesis of TCR cDNA relied on 5'RACE template switching, a step that introduced a universal primer site along with unique molecular identifiers. Priming for cDNA synthesis came from both the TCR alpha and TCR beta constant segments. Libraries were amplified in two PCR steps, with sample barcodes and sequencing adapters added in the second step. Sequencing of the libraries was done on either Illumina HiSeq 2500 (2x100 bp) or NovaSeq (2x150 bp). The study's processing was this. MIGEC handled demultiplexing of reads and collapsing into UMI consensus sequences, while MiXCR performed V(D)J alignment. Clonotypes responding to the vaccine were identified with edgeR on replicate PBMC samples, with the criteria of FDR below 0.01 and a log2 fold change above 5 up to day 15. Each bulk clonotype was labeled CD4 or CD8 based on which sequenced repertoire, CD4 or CD8, contained the clonotype at higher abundance. Through fastp at Q25 and MiXCR, TCRdb rebuilt clones from the public reads, retaining in-frame beta chains. All rows with the same CDR3 protein become a single entry with the most common DNA and genes. TCRdb's processing, not the study's, gives the V and J calls here. The sample includes around 340,000 distinct CDR3 sequences, with over 8% observed a single time. The ten most abundant clones make up roughly 18% of the sample.

The junction carries 12 bases between V and J, which are trimmed by 9 bases and 7 bases respectively. According to the germline V gene (reference sequence), CDR1 reads LNHDA and CDR2 reads SQIVND. Its CDR3 holds 11 amino acids, cysteine through phenylalanine. This entry keeps only the CDR3 DNA: 33 bases, framed from base 1. Explained via the paper, the treatment or condition label denotes: live attenuated yellow fever vaccine strain. At every blood-draw timepoint, two biological replicates of bulk PBMCs were collected. A standard Ficoll-Paque protocol was used to isolate PBMCs from peripheral blood. RNA was extracted with TriZol from bulk PBMCs, CD4 and CD8 fractions, and dextramer-positive and dextramer-negative fractions. Regarding this clonotype: The antigen it binds to is not known. The sample holds no much larger clone one base away, and base qualities are not on file.

The rearrangement joined TRBV19 to TRBJ1-1, with the D gene call left open. Specimen: PBMCs, collected on the day of the first yellow fever vaccination. This receptor was identified in a man aged 18 to 30 who received the YFV17D yellow fever vaccine. The DNA sequence follows: TGTGCCAGCCGGCACTCGGGTGAAGCTTTCTTT. Protein translation: CASRHSGEAFF.